This entry describes one TCR beta chain. These data originate in a study of blood T cells in healthy people across ages. A sample-barcoded 5' primer and a J-beta primer mix were used in a second PCR of roughly 6 to 11 cycles. TCRdb ran MiXCR on the 5' RACE reads and lists one entry per CDR3 protein. The sample carries hundreds of thousands of distinct CDR3 sequences, 25% to 35% recorded once. The CDR3 length is 13 residues. The germline gives CDR1 MNHNS, CDR2 SASEGT. The ends lost 11 bases at V and 4 bases at J; junction bases unmatched: 7. Sequencing was done on a sample of blood. The receptor was isolated from a woman of 80 years or more in good health. The V gene is TRBV6-1, the J gene TRBJ1-4, with 7 bases aligning to TRBD1. DNA for the CDR3: TGTGCCGCAAGGGACAGCAATAATGAAAAACTGTTTTTT. Amino acid sequence: CAARDSNNEKLFF.